One sample yielded the 30 T cell receptor beta chains listed below, sequenced in a study of blood T cell repertoires in COVID-19. Method: immunoSEQ multiplex PCR; TCRdb's copy keeps in-frame clones and lacks some. This sample has approximately 80,000 clones, with roughly 80% found just once. What was sequenced was peripheral blood. The receptors were sampled from a human donor in a cohort sampled during active COVID-19.

This sequence joins TRBV2 and TRBJ1-5; 7 bases are shared with TRBD1. Germline values: CDR1 SNHLY, CDR2 FYNNEI. After removal of 7 bases from V and 0 bases from J, the junction contained 6 bases not matched to a gene. The CDR3 totals 15 residues. The CDR3 reads CASTDRDLSNQPQHF. CDR3 nucleotides: TGTGCCAGCACCGACAGGGACCTTAGCAATCAGCCCCAGCATTTT.

The V gene is TRBV11-3, the J gene TRBJ1-5; D is undetermined. The CDR3 sequence is 13 residues long. Germline CDR1 and CDR2: SGHNT and YENEEA. V lost 6 bases to trimming and J lost 7 bases, with 13 bases between them. As DNA, the CDR3 is TGTGCCAGCAGTCGCCAAGGCGGGCAGCCCCAGCATTTT. Its translation is CASSRQGGQPQHF.

This clone is a singleton in its sample. The rearrangement joins TRBV13 to TRBJ1-6; no reliable D call. Germline V lookup: CDR1 PRHDT, CDR2 FYEKMQ (reference sequence). The CDR3 has 16 residues. The V end lost 3 bases, the J end lost 2 bases, and 11 bases lay between the germline ends. DNA of the CDR3: TGTGCCAGCAGCTTCAGGTCCGTGGCCTATAATTCACCCCTCCACTTT. It encodes CASSFRSVAYNSPLHF.

This chain links TRBV7-9 with TRBJ2-7, with TRBD1 identical over 9 bases. The CDR3 covers 16 residues. In germline, CDR1 is SEHNR, CDR2 FQNEAQ (reference sequence). The junction had 9 bases not matched to a gene; V was cut back by 3 bases and J by 3 bases. The CDR3 protein is CASSFWGRDRDYEQYF. CDR3 coding DNA: TGTGCCAGCAGCTTTTGGGGCCGGGACAGGGACTACGAGCAGTACTTC.

CDR3 sequence reads: CASSTAGTGTSYEQYF. CDR3 DNA: TGCGCCAGCAGCACCGCCGGGACAGGCACATCCTACGAGCAGTACTTC. The chain couples TRBV5-1 to TRBJ2-7; 8 positions match TRBD1. Germline V gene data show CDR1 as SGHRS and CDR2 as YFSETQ. V dropped 4 bases and J dropped 1; count of bases not matched to a gene: 10. This CDR3 has 16 amino acids.

V is TRBV5-1 and J is TRBJ2-7; D is possibly TRBD2 (6 bases). The CDR3 is 13 residues long. V lost 2 bases and J 6 bases, leaving 12 bases between the germline ends. The germline V gene encodes CDR1 SGHRS and CDR2 YFSETQ. The CDR3 region is CASSFSGVAEQYF. As DNA, the CDR3 is TGCGCCAGCAGCTTTTCGGGGGTTGCCGAGCAGTACTTC. The full variable domain, in which reference TRBV5-1 and TRBJ2-7 provide the parts outside the CDR3, is KAGVTQTPRYLIKTRGQQVTLSCSPISGHRSVSWYQQTPGQGLQFLFEYFSETQRNKGNFPGRFSGRQFSNSRSEMNVSTLELGDSALYLCASSFSGVAEQYFGPGTRLTVT.

This sequence joins TRBV18 and TRBJ1-1; D not resolved. CDR3 size: 13 residues. The V gene lost 1 base and the J gene lost 7 bases, with 10 bases spanning the gap. Germline CDR1 KGHSH, CDR2 LQKENI. CDR3 loop: CASSPLAGVEAFF. CDR3 bases: TGTGCCAGCTCACCACTCGCCGGGGTTGAAGCTTTCTTT.

The chain is built from TRBV2 and TRBJ2-5; TRBD1 matches at 7 bases. The V gene end was trimmed by 1 base and the J gene end by 5 bases; junction bases not matched to a gene: 1. This CDR3 contains 13 residues. The germline CDR1 and CDR2 sequences are SNHLY and FYNNEI. The CDR3 protein is CASSEGRGETQYF. The CDR3 nucleotides are TGTGCCAGCAGTGAAGGCAGGGGGGAGACCCAGTACTTC.

This CDR3 reads CASSPRTSSYEQYF. The CDR3, as DNA: TGTGCCAGCAGCCCGAGGACTAGTTCCTACGAGCAGTACTTC. The chain uses TRBV3-1 (or the pseudogene TRBV3-2) and TRBJ2-7, with 7 bases fitting TRBD2. The CDR3 is 14 amino acids. Germline assignment: CDR1 LGHDT and CDR2 YNNKEL (reference sequence). The trim removed 4 bases at V and 1 base at J, leaving 4 bases unmatched.

This clone has a handful of counts. V and J are TRBV6-1 and TRBJ1-5; D unclear. The germline V and J ends were trimmed by 4 bases and 1 base, with 14 bases remaining between them. This CDR3 has 16 residues. The V gene's germline CDR1 is MNHNS and CDR2 SASEGT. This CDR3 is CASSATQRGSNQPQHF. DNA of the CDR3: TGTGCCAGCAGTGCCACCCAGCGTGGGAGCAATCAGCCCCAGCATTTT.

This clone has a count of ten or more. The chain uses TRBV28 and TRBJ1-2; possibly TRBD1 for D (5 bases). V lost 2 bases, J lost 2 bases, and 12 bases lay in between. This CDR3 contains 15 residues. Germline CDR1 MDHEN, CDR2 SYDVKM. CDR3 protein: CASSLIRGWNYGYTF. CDR3 bases: TGTGCCAGCAGTTTAATAAGGGGTTGGAACTATGGCTACACCTTC.

This chain links TRBV27 with TRBJ2-2; maybe TRBD1 (6 bases). This CDR3 has 16 residues. CDR1 MNHEY and CDR2 SMNVEV come from the germline V gene (reference sequence). V shed 6 bases and J shed 1 base, with 15 bases lying between them. This chain's CDR3 is CASRQPTRGNTGELFF. The CDR3 nucleotides are TGTGCCAGCAGGCAACCCACCAGGGGGAACACCGGGGAGCTGTTTTTT.

V gene TRBV7-6 combines with J gene TRBJ1-2, with TRBD1 matching 8 bases. CDR3 length equals 15 residues. The trim removed 5 bases at V and 4 bases at J, leaving 9 bases unmatched. Germline-derived CDR1 and CDR2 are SGHVS and FNYEAQ. The DNA of the CDR3 is TGTGCCAGCAGCCCACTCCCAGGGGGCAGCTATGGCTACACCTTC. This translates into CASSPLPGGSYGYTF. Together with reference TRBV7-6 and TRBJ1-2, the CDR3 gives the full variable domain: GAGVSQSPRYKVTKRGQDVALRCDPISGHVSLYWYRQALGQGPEFLTYFNYEAQQDKSGLPNDRFSAERPEGSISTLTIQRTEQRDSAMYRCASSPLPGGSYGYTFGSGTRLTVV.

V is TRBV5-1 and J is TRBJ1-4; D perhaps matches TRBD1 (5 bases). Germline values: CDR1 SGHRS, CDR2 YFSETQ. Deletions cut 0 bases from V and 4 bases from J, with 10 bases between. This CDR3 has 15 amino acids. The CDR3 DNA follows: TGCGCCAGCAGCTTGGCCCCAGGGAATAATGAAAAACTGTTTTTT. Protein product: CASSLAPGNNEKLFF.

Here the CDR3 DNA reads TGTGCCAGCAGCTCGGGTTTTAACACTGAAGCTTTCTTT. Protein: CASSSGFNTEAFF. This rearrangement joins TRBV7-6 to TRBJ1-1; D ambiguous. V lost 4 bases and J lost 2, with 8 bases in between. Germline assignment: CDR1 SGHVS and CDR2 FNYEAQ. CDR3 length equals 13 residues. The full variable domain, completed using reference TRBV7-6 and TRBJ1-1, is GAGVSQSPRYKVTKRGQDVALRCDPISGHVSLYWYRQALGQGPEFLTYFNYEAQQDKSGLPNDRFSAERPEGSISTLTIQRTEQRDSAMYRCASSSGFNTEAFFGQGTRLTVV.

This clone has just one count. The chain uses TRBV9 and TRBJ2-1, with 10 bases that match TRBD2. Germline V gives CDR1 SGDLS, CDR2 YYNGEE. This CDR3 is 15 amino acids long. Losses at the gene ends were 0 bases for V and 6 bases for J; bases not matched to a gene: 3. The chain's CDR3 is CASSVVAGGPNEQFF. Here the CDR3 DNA reads TGTGCCAGCAGCGTAGTAGCGGGAGGCCCCAATGAGCAGTTCTTC.

The chain combines TRBV6-2 or TRBV6-3 with TRBJ2-7, with 9 bases lining up with TRBD1. The CDR3 is 14 amino acids. Germline lookup yields CDR1 MNHEY and CDR2 SVGEGT. V dropped 6 bases and J dropped 2; count of bases not matched to a gene: 5. The CDR3 sequence: CASSWTGVTYEQYF. The CDR3 DNA reads as TGTGCCAGCAGCTGGACAGGGGTAACCTACGAGCAGTACTTC.

This chain uses TRBV18 with TRBJ1-2, with D uncertain. There are 13 residues in the CDR3. CDR1 is KGHSH and CDR2 is LQKENI in the germline V gene. The V end was cut by 4 bases, the J end by 5 bases, with 11 bases between. CDR3 amino acids: CASSLDFTYGYTF. CDR3 in DNA: TGTGCCAGCTCACTTGATTTTACTTATGGCTACACCTTC.

V is TRBV6-5 and J is TRBJ1-1; no reliable D call. Trimming removed 5 bases at V and 11 bases at J, with 21 bases between. CDR3 length: 14 residues. From germline, CDR1 is MNHEY and CDR2 SVGAGI. The CDR3 reads CASSPGRGHLRAFF. The DNA of the CDR3 is TGTGCCAGCAGTCCCGGCCGAGGGCACTTGAGGGCTTTCTTT.

This clone was recorded a few times. The chain has TRBV30 and TRBJ1-2, with D unclear. CDR1 and CDR2 (germline): GTSNPN, SVGIG (reference sequence). This CDR3 comprises 14 residues. Trimming left V 5 bases short and J 3 bases short, with 16 bases between. The CDR3 loop is CAWGSTDMYYGYTF. Here the CDR3 DNA reads TGTGCCTGGGGCTCAACCGACATGTACTATGGCTACACCTTC. Full variable domain (rest looked up from reference TRBV30 and TRBJ1-2): SQTIHQWPATLVQPVGSPLSLECTVEGTSNPNLYWYRQAAGRGLQLLFYSVGIGQISSEVPQNLSASRPQDRQFILSSKKLLLSDSGFYLCAWGSTDMYYGYTFGSGTRLTVV.

The chain is built from TRBV6-5 and TRBJ2-7, with 9 positions matching TRBD1. The CDR3 spans 15 residues. V was pared by 2 bases and J by 6 bases, with 8 bases of the junction left unmatched. CDR1 and CDR2 from the germline V gene are MNHEY and SVGAGI. This chain's CDR3 is CASSYRGTGSPEQYF. The CDR3 bases are TGTGCCAGCAGTTACCGGGGGACAGGGTCCCCCGAGCAGTACTTC.

This clone was seen a single time. The CDR3 region has the DNA TGCGCCAGCGGAATTAGCGGGGACAGCACAGATACGCAGTATTTT. Its protein product is CASGISGDSTDTQYF. This chain uses TRBV10-1 with TRBJ2-3; TRBD2 matches 8 bases. CDR3 length: 15 amino acids. CDR1 and CDR2 from the germline V gene are WNHNN and SYGVQD (reference sequence). V lost 8 bases to trimming and J lost 0 bases; unmatched junction nucleotides: 7.

This rearrangement joins TRBV6-5 to TRBJ2-1; 10 bases align to TRBD1. The CDR3 has 16 amino acids. V shed 4 bases, J shed 6 bases, and the junction held 9 bases outside the gene matches. The V gene's germline CDR1 is MNHEY and CDR2 SVGAGI. The CDR3 DNA reads as TGTGCCAGCAGTTCCCCTAGTCGACAGGGGGCCAATGAGCAGTTCTTC. Residues: CASSSPSRQGANEQFF.

J is TRBJ2-7 and V is TRBV5-1, with 8 bases aligning to TRBD1. The CDR3 is 15 residues long. The germline V gene has CDR1 SGHRS and CDR2 YFSETQ. V lost 0 bases to trimming and J lost 3 bases; unmatched junction nucleotides: 5. For the CDR3, the DNA is TGCGCCAGCAGCTTGGGCGGGACAGGAGGCTACGAGCAGTACTTC. This gives the protein CASSLGGTGGYEQYF.

V gene TRBV24-1 combines with J gene TRBJ2-3; the match to TRBD1 covers 9 bases. CDR1 is KGHDR, CDR2 SFDVKD, per germline. The CDR3 extends over 15 amino acids. The V segment lost 6 bases and the J segment 4 bases; nucleotides outside the gene matches: 7. The CDR3 loop is CATSPSGTGPDTQYF. CDR3 bases: TGTGCCACCAGTCCCTCGGGGACAGGGCCAGATACGCAGTATTTT.

This chain joins TRBV7-9 and TRBJ2-7; tentative D call: TRBD2 (6 bases). V was trimmed by 6 bases and J by 5 bases, leaving 23 bases between them. In germline, CDR1 is SEHNR, CDR2 FQNEAQ (reference sequence). The CDR3 spans 16 residues. The CDR3 DNA sequence: TGTGCCAGCAGACGGAGGGGCACGACAAATCGGGACGAGCAGTACTTC. This translates into CASRRRGTTNRDEQYF.

DNA of the CDR3: TGTGCCAGCTCACCTAGGACAACGCCAGGCGGGGAGCTGTTTTTT. This translates into CASSPRTTPGGELFF. V gene TRBV18 combines with J gene TRBJ2-2; tentative D call: TRBD1 (5 bases). Trimming cost V 3 bases and J 7 bases, with 15 bases left between them. Germline lookup yields CDR1 KGHSH and CDR2 LQKENI. This CDR3 is built from 15 residues. The variable domain in full, completed from reference TRBV18 and TRBJ2-2, reads NAGVMQNPRHLVRRRGQEARLRCSPMKGHSHVYWYRQLPEEGLKFMVYLQKENIIDESGMPKERFSAEFPKEGPSILRIQQVVRGDSAAYFCASSPRTTPGGELFFGEGSRLTVL.

This chain connects TRBV4-1 to TRBJ1-2; 9 bases are a match to TRBD1. There are 15 residues in the CDR3. CDR1 is MGHRA, CDR2 YSYEKL, per germline. With V trimmed by 0 bases and J by 4 bases, 3 bases remained unmatched. The DNA of the CDR3 is TGCGCCAGCAGCCAAGACGACAGGGGGTTCTATGGCTACACCTTC. Protein sequence: CASSQDDRGFYGYTF.

This sequence joins TRBV18 and TRBJ2-1; 9 nucleotides line up with TRBD1. Germline CDR1 is KGHSH and CDR2 is LQKENI. The V and J ends lost 5 bases and 1 base, in that order; junction bases with no gene match: 6. This CDR3 contains 16 residues. This chain's CDR3 is CASSDGTGQSYNEQFF. CDR3 nucleotides: TGTGCCAGCTCAGATGGGACAGGGCAGTCCTACAATGAGCAGTTCTTC.

The gene calls are TRBV11-3 and TRBJ1-5, with 7 bases identical to TRBD1. The CDR3 length is 18 residues. J gave up 0 bases and V 0 bases, and 8 bases lay outside the gene matches. Germline CDR1 and CDR2: SGHNT and YENEEA. The CDR3 region has the DNA TGTGCCAGCAGCTTAGATACGTACAGGGGCATTAGCAATCAGCCCCAGCATTTT. Translated, it gives CASSLDTYRGISNQPQHF.